What follows are 22 T cell receptor beta chains derived from one specimen sequenced in a study of cytomegalovirus exposure and HLA in healthy donors. TCRdb's copy holds only in-frame clones and misses some; the assay was immunoSEQ multiplex PCR. The table has some 150,000 clones, approximately 90% seen once. Sequencing input: PBMCs. The receptors originated from a young man in good health and CMV-seronegative.

The chain recombines TRBV5-1 with TRBJ2-2, with a tentative D call TRBD2 (6 bases). Germline V gene sequence: CDR1 SGHRS, CDR2 YFSETQ. Trimming removed 0 bases at V and 4 bases at J, with 10 bases between. The CDR3 runs 15 residues. Here the CDR3 reads CASSLVVGGTGELFF. Here the CDR3 DNA reads TGCGCCAGCAGCTTGGTGGTCGGGGGCACCGGGGAGCTGTTTTTT.

The rearrangement uses TRBV30 and TRBJ2-3; 10 bases are shared with TRBD2. The CDR3 has 13 amino acids. The V segment lost 5 bases and the J segment 6 bases; nucleotides outside the gene matches: 5. The germline CDR1 and CDR2 sequences are GTSNPN and SVGIG (reference sequence). The CDR3 sequence: CAWSSGRWDTQYF. CDR3 bases: TGTGCCTGGTCTAGCGGGAGATGGGATACGCAGTATTTT. The complete variable domain, with remaining parts taken from reference TRBV30 and TRBJ2-3, reads SQTIHQWPATLVQPVGSPLSLECTVEGTSNPNLYWYRQAAGRGLQLLFYSVGIGQISSEVPQNLSASRPQDRQFILSSKKLLLSDSGFYLCAWSSGRWDTQYFGPGTRLTVL.

The sample holds a few counts of this clone. The gene calls are TRBV7-3 and TRBJ1-1; 8 positions match TRBD1. Per germline, CDR1 SGHTA and CDR2 FQGTGA. The CDR3 has 15 amino acids. The junction had 7 bases not matched to a gene; V was cut back by 7 bases and J by 0 bases. The CDR3 protein is CASNGQGVMNTEAFF. DNA for the CDR3: TGTGCCAGCAACGGACAGGGTGTGATGAACACTGAAGCTTTCTTT.

The chain is built from TRBV5-1 and TRBJ2-1, with D possibly being TRBD2 (6 bases). Germline CDR1 and CDR2: SGHRS and YFSETQ. The CDR3 spans 15 residues. Trimming left V 6 bases short and J 0 bases short, with 13 bases between. CDR3 bases: TGCGCCAGCACCGTAGCGGAGAGCTCCTACAATGAGCAGTTCTTC. Translated: CASTVAESSYNEQFF.

The chain links TRBV25-1 to TRBJ2-5; 8 bases fit TRBD2. The CDR3 extends over 15 amino acids. V gave up 4 bases and J gave up 0 bases; unmatched junction bases: 4. Germline V gene sequence: CDR1 MGHDK, CDR2 SYGVNS. The CDR3 nucleotides read TGTGCCAGCAGTGGTGGACTAGCAGACCAAGAGACCCAGTACTTC. Translating it yields CASSGGLADQETQYF.

V and J are TRBV5-1 and TRBJ2-1; 13 nucleotides agree with TRBD2. Germline CDR1 SGHRS, CDR2 YFSETQ. V lost 4 bases to trimming and J lost 8 bases; unmatched junction nucleotides: 9. The length of the CDR3 is 16 residues. CDR3 protein: CASSTSLAGGAYEQFF. DNA of the CDR3: TGCGCCAGCAGCACCTCACTAGCGGGAGGGGCTTATGAGCAGTTCTTC.

In its sample, this clone was seen once. The chain combines TRBV30 with TRBJ2-7; the match to TRBD1 covers 8 bases. The germline V gene encodes CDR1 GTSNPN and CDR2 SVGIG (reference sequence). The CDR3 sequence is 13 residues long. V lost 3 bases, J lost 5 bases, and 6 bases stayed unmatched. The chain's CDR3 is CAWRGTGSHEQYF. DNA for the CDR3: TGTGCCTGGAGGGGGACAGGTTCCCACGAGCAGTACTTC.

The table lists this clone with a few counts. DNA of the CDR3: TGTGCCAGCAGCGTCCGCGGTGCTAGCGGGACCACAGATACGCAGTATTTT. Its protein product is CASSVRGASGTTDTQYF. This chain joins TRBV9 and TRBJ2-3; the match to TRBD2 covers 9 bases. This CDR3 spans 17 amino acids. Trimming cost V 2 bases and J 2 bases; bases outside gene matches: 9. Looked up from germline, CDR1 is SGDLS and CDR2 is YYNGEE.

A word on this clone: Mismatch with germline at one junction end may stem from a read error. The V and J genes are TRBV29-1 and TRBJ1-3; a weak D match, TRBD1 (5 bases). The CDR3 totals 14 residues. Germline V lookup: CDR1 SQVTM, CDR2 ANQGSEA. CDR3 in amino acids: CSVEVQASGNTIYF. The CDR3 DNA reads as TGCAGCGTAGAAGTACAGGCGTCTGGAAACACCATATATTTT.

This chain joins TRBV30 and TRBJ1-6, with a tentative D call TRBD1 (6 bases). V was pared by 4 bases and J by 7 bases, with 17 bases between. CDR3 length equals 15 residues. Per the germline V gene, CDR1 is GTSNPN and CDR2 is SVGIG (reference sequence). CDR3 bases: TGTGCCTGGATGTTCGGGGGGGCGAGAAATTCACCCCTCCACTTT. As protein: CAWMFGGARNSPLHF.

This chain connects TRBV5-1 to TRBJ1-2, with 7 bases matching TRBD1. CDR3 length: 13 residues. CDR1 and CDR2 (germline): SGHRS, YFSETQ. The ends lost 4 bases at V and 2 bases at J; junction bases unmatched: 2. DNA for the CDR3: TGCGCCAGCAGCCAGGGACAGAACTATGGCTACACCTTC. Translated, it gives CASSQGQNYGYTF.

The chain links TRBV18 to TRBJ2-3; 9 nucleotides line up with TRBD1. The trim removed 4 bases at V and 1 base at J, leaving 3 bases unmatched. CDR1 KGHSH and CDR2 LQKENI come from the germline V gene. The CDR3 length is 15 residues. This chain's CDR3 is CASSRRQGGTDTQYF. CDR3 DNA sequence: TGTGCCAGCTCACGGCGACAGGGGGGCACAGATACGCAGTATTTT. The whole variable domain, filled in from reference TRBV18 and TRBJ2-3, reads NAGVMQNPRHLVRRRGQEARLRCSPMKGHSHVYWYRQLPEEGLKFMVYLQKENIIDESGMPKERFSAEFPKEGPSILRIQQVVRGDSAAYFCASSRRQGGTDTQYFGPGTRLTVL.

This sequence joins TRBV27 and TRBJ2-1; tentative D call: TRBD1 (6 bases). The germline CDR1 and CDR2 sequences are MNHEY and SMNVEV (reference sequence). Deletions cut 3 bases from V and 2 bases from J, with 11 bases between. There are 15 residues in the CDR3. CDR3: CASSFIEGAYNEQFF. In DNA, the CDR3 is TGTGCCAGCAGTTTTATAGAGGGGGCCTACAATGAGCAGTTCTTC.

This chain uses TRBV19 with TRBJ2-7, with D hard to call. Deletions cut 2 bases from V and 0 bases from J, with 5 bases between. This CDR3 contains 13 residues. Germline loops: CDR1 LNHDA, CDR2 SQIVND (reference sequence). For the CDR3, the DNA is TGTGCCAGTAGTATACAGATCTCCTACGAGCAGTACTTC. It is translated as CASSIQISYEQYF.

This chain connects TRBV27 to TRBJ2-4, with TRBD2 matching 16 bases. CDR3 size: 14 residues. The trim removed 5 bases at V and 15 bases at J, leaving 7 bases unmatched. CDR1 and CDR2 (germline): MNHEY, SMNVEV (reference sequence). The CDR3 bases are TGTGCCAGCAGTCCGGGGACTAGCGGGAGGGCTTTGTACTTC. It codes for CASSPGTSGRALYF.

The chain is built from TRBV7-2 and TRBJ1-2; 10 positions match TRBD1. V lost 5 bases, J lost 1 base, and 4 bases stayed unmatched. This CDR3 has 15 amino acids. Germline V CDR1 and CDR2: SGHTA, FQGNSA. As DNA, the CDR3 is TGTGCCAGCAGCGGTCGGGACAGGGGTAACTATGGCTACACCTTC. It encodes CASSGRDRGNYGYTF.

The rearrangement uses TRBV6-4 and TRBJ1-1; D perhaps matches TRBD1 (5 bases). V lost 6 bases, J lost 2 bases, and 22 bases lay in between. The CDR3 is 17 residues long. Per the germline V gene, CDR1 is MRHNA and CDR2 is SNTAGT. Written as DNA, the CDR3 is TGTGCCAGCAGCGGAGTAGTAGGGGTTGATCGAAACACTGAAGCTTTCTTT. It is translated as CASSGVVGVDRNTEAFF.

The chain recombines TRBV7-9 with TRBJ2-4; 8 bases fit TRBD1. The V gene end was trimmed by 2 bases and the J gene end by 8 bases; junction bases not matched to a gene: 5. This CDR3 region has 14 residues. From germline, CDR1 is SEHNR and CDR2 FQNEAQ (reference sequence). The CDR3 coding sequence is TGTGCCAGCAGCTTAAACAGGGGGGTTGACATTCAGTACTTC. Its protein is CASSLNRGVDIQYF.

V gene TRBV2 combines with J gene TRBJ2-5, with TRBD2 identical over 7 bases. Losses at the gene ends were 6 bases for V and 4 bases for J; bases not matched to a gene: 8. The CDR3 totals 14 residues. The germline V gene has CDR1 SNHLY and CDR2 FYNNEI. The CDR3 spells CASRGGTAGETQYF. CDR3 coding DNA: TGTGCCAGCAGGGGAGGGACTGCCGGAGAGACCCAGTACTTC.

The chain uses TRBV18 and TRBJ2-5, with TRBD1 identical over 10 bases. The CDR3 consists of 18 residues. The trim removed 2 bases at V and 4 bases at J, leaving 13 bases unmatched. Germline CDR1 and CDR2: KGHSH and LQKENI. The DNA of the CDR3 is TGTGCCAGCTCACCAGTACCGACAGGGGGCCTCGGGGGAGAGACCCAGTACTTC. This sequence encodes CASSPVPTGGLGGETQYF.

The chain combines TRBV28 with TRBJ2-3, with D perhaps TRBD2 (6 bases). V gave up 7 bases and J gave up 1 base, with 12 bases separating them. Germline CDR1 and CDR2: MDHEN and SYDVKM. The CDR3 has 14 residues. CDR3 sequence (DNA): TGTGCCAGCACTCGGGAGTTCGGCACAGATACGCAGTATTTT. It codes for CASTREFGTDTQYF.

The genes are TRBV9 and TRBJ2-2; 7 nucleotides match TRBD1. Trimming cost V 3 bases and J 1 base; bases outside gene matches: 9. Germline V gene lookup returns CDR1 SGDLS and CDR2 YYNGEE. The CDR3 totals 17 residues. The CDR3: CASSAADRVKNTGELFF. CDR3 DNA sequence: TGTGCCAGCAGCGCGGCTGACAGGGTAAAGAACACCGGGGAGCTGTTTTTT.